A single sample gave rise to the 29 T cell receptor beta chains below, sequenced in a study of blood T cell repertoires in COVID-19. Clones were read by immunoSEQ multiplex PCR, and TCRdb kept only the in-frame ones, dropping some. The sample has approximately 300,000 clones; 70% to 90% are singletons. Sequenced material: PBMCs or T cells enriched from blood (not recorded which). Receptor source: a woman in her twenties or thirties who had recovered from COVID-19.

This rearrangement joins TRBV19 to TRBJ1-5; possible D gene TRBD1, 5 bases. Germline assignment: CDR1 LNHDA and CDR2 SQIVND (reference sequence). This CDR3 is 16 amino acids long. V lost 2 bases to trimming and J lost 5 bases, with 16 bases between them. The CDR3 DNA reads TGTGCCAGTAGTATACTCCGAGGCAGGGCTCATCAGCCCCAGCATTTT. Protein product: CASSILRGRAHQPQHF.

The genes are TRBV6-5 and TRBJ1-1, with TRBD1 identical over 10 bases. Germline V gives CDR1 MNHEY, CDR2 SVGAGI. This CDR3 spans 16 amino acids. Losses at the gene ends were 4 bases for V and 4 bases for J; bases not matched to a gene: 9. CDR3 region: CASSLGTGALRTEAFF. The CDR3 bases are TGTGCCAGCAGTTTAGGGACAGGGGCTTTGCGCACTGAAGCTTTCTTT.

In the case of this clone: The identical CDR3 is also encoded by other nucleotide sequences in the sample. V gene TRBV5-1 combines with J gene TRBJ1-2, with 11 bases matching TRBD1. After removal of 3 bases from V and 2 bases from J, the junction contained 6 bases not matched to a gene. The germline gives CDR1 SGHRS, CDR2 YFSETQ. The CDR3 extends over 16 amino acids. The CDR3 loop is CASSSGTGGLNYGYTF. The CDR3 DNA follows: TGCGCCAGCAGCTCCGGGACAGGGGGTCTGAACTATGGCTACACCTTC. Full variable domain (missing parts from reference TRBV5-1 and TRBJ1-2): KAGVTQTPRYLIKTRGQQVTLSCSPISGHRSVSWYQQTPGQGLQFLFEYFSETQRNKGNFPGRFSGRQFSNSRSEMNVSTLELGDSALYLCASSSGTGGLNYGYTFGSGTRLTVV.

The chain carries TRBV12-3 or TRBV12-4 and TRBJ2-7; tentative D call: TRBD2 (6 bases). There are 13 residues in the CDR3. V was cut by 6 bases and J by 2 bases, with 11 bases left in between. The DNA of the CDR3 is TGTGCCAGCAGGCGACTAGGTACCTACGAGCAGTACTTC. Amino acid sequence: CASRRLGTYEQYF.

The V and J genes are TRBV2 and TRBJ1-1, with a weak D call TRBD1 (5 bases). The CDR3 covers 14 residues. V lost 5 bases and J 4 bases, leaving 14 bases between the germline ends. The germline V gene has CDR1 SNHLY and CDR2 FYNNEI. CDR3: CASSSVGGGTEAFF. As DNA, the CDR3 is TGTGCCAGCAGTTCCGTCGGGGGTGGCACTGAAGCTTTCTTT.

This chain links TRBV4-2 with TRBJ1-6; no reliable D call. This CDR3 contains 14 residues. Looked up from germline, CDR1 is LGHNA and CDR2 is YNFKEQ. V lost 0 bases and J lost 9, with 9 bases in between. CDR3 coding DNA: TGTGCCAGCAGCCAAGACCCTCCCAGTTCACCCCTCCACTTT. Amino acids: CASSQDPPSSPLHF.

The chain recombines TRBV7-9 with TRBJ1-5; no firm D call. The CDR3 is made up of 15 amino acids. The ends were cut back, 2 bases at V and 2 bases at J, with 10 bases in the middle. Germline assignment: CDR1 SEHNR and CDR2 FQNEAQ (reference sequence). This chain's CDR3 is CASSLSRVGNQPQHF. CDR3 in DNA: TGTGCCAGCAGCTTATCGAGGGTCGGCAATCAGCCCCAGCATTTT.

V is TRBV5-1 and J is TRBJ2-3; tentatively, D is TRBD2 (5 bases). Germline V gives CDR1 SGHRS, CDR2 YFSETQ. The V and J ends lost 0 bases and 2 bases respectively, with 19 bases between them. This CDR3 spans 18 amino acids. The CDR3 bases are TGCGCCAGCAGCTTGGCCTCTGGTGGGCGGACTTTCACAGATACGCAGTATTTT. This codes for CASSLASGGRTFTDTQYF.

This clone showed up just a few times. The rearrangement uses TRBV7-2 and TRBJ2-7, with D tentatively TRBD1 (5 bases). The CDR3 runs to 14 residues. Germline V gene sequence: CDR1 SGHTA, CDR2 FQGNSA. V lost 4 bases, J lost 2 bases, and 12 bases lay in between. The CDR3 DNA reads TGTGCCAGCAGCTCGACAGTGGGCCCCTACGAGCAGTACTTC. It translates to CASSSTVGPYEQYF.

The chain links TRBV19 to TRBJ2-7; maybe TRBD2 (5 bases). V shed 5 bases and J shed 2 bases, with 19 bases lying between them. The CDR3 has 16 residues. Per germline, CDR1 LNHDA and CDR2 SQIVND (reference sequence). In DNA form, the CDR3 reads TGTGCCAGTAGTGCCAAACTAGGCGGTTCCACCTACGAGCAGTACTTC. Protein product: CASSAKLGGSTYEQYF. The full variable domain, rest sourced from reference TRBV19 and TRBJ2-7, is DGGITQSPKYLFRKEGQNVTLSCEQNLNHDAMYWYRQDPGQGLRLIYYSQIVNDFQKGDIAEGYSVSREKKESFPLTVTSAQKNPTAFYLCASSAKLGGSTYEQYFGPGTRLTVT.

The table lists this clone with a few counts. V usage is TRBV5-4 and J usage is TRBJ1-2; possible D gene TRBD1, 6 bases. Trimming pared 2 bases from V and 7 bases from J, leaving 18 bases between. The CDR3 contains 15 residues. Germline values: CDR1 SGHNT, CDR2 YYREEE (reference sequence). CDR3 sequence: CASSFETGSNSGYTF. CDR3 nucleotides: TGTGCCAGCAGCTTCGAAACAGGGAGTAATAGTGGCTACACCTTC.

This chain connects TRBV15 to TRBJ1-3, with 8 bases lining up with TRBD1. Germline V gene lookup returns CDR1 LNHNV and CDR2 YYDKDF (reference sequence). Unmatched junction bases numbered 4, after V lost 4 bases and J lost 2 bases. This CDR3 comprises 15 residues. CDR3 amino acids: CATSMSDRAGNTIYF. In nucleotides, the CDR3 is TGTGCCACCAGCATGTCGGACAGGGCTGGAAACACCATATATTTT.

The V and J genes are TRBV6-5 and TRBJ1-2; 8 bases map to TRBD1. The CDR3 consists of 15 residues. Germline CDR1 is MNHEY and CDR2 is SVGAGI. Trimming took 6 bases from V and 3 from J; bases not matched to a gene: 9. The CDR3 loop reads CASSEAGGADYGYTF. The CDR3 DNA reads as TGTGCCAGCAGCGAGGCAGGGGGCGCAGACTATGGCTACACCTTC.

As regards this clone: This CDR3 is also generated by other DNA sequences in the sample. This rearrangement joins TRBV18 to TRBJ1-3; possible D gene TRBD1, 6 bases. This CDR3 has 15 residues. Trimming took off 3 bases at V and 0 bases at J, with 9 bases between the two ends. Germline V gene sequence: CDR1 KGHSH, CDR2 LQKENI. This chain's CDR3 is CASSPTGNSGNTIYF. The DNA for the CDR3 is TGTGCCAGCTCACCGACAGGCAACTCTGGAAACACCATATATTTT.

This clone was seen a single time. This sequence joins TRBV19 and TRBJ1-5; D gene ambiguous. V was trimmed by 3 bases and J by 2 bases, leaving 8 bases between them. The CDR3 runs to 14 residues. Germline CDR1 reads LNHDA; CDR2 reads SQIVND (reference sequence). The CDR3 here is CASSIRTGNQPQHF. CDR3 DNA: TGTGCCAGTAGTATCAGGACTGGCAATCAGCCCCAGCATTTT.

The chain has TRBV4-2 and TRBJ2-7, with 9 nucleotides matching TRBD1. The germline V gene encodes CDR1 LGHNA and CDR2 YNFKEQ. This CDR3 is built from 13 residues. V was pared by 3 bases and J by 7 bases, with 4 bases of the junction left unmatched. The CDR3 spells CASSQDRGWEQYF. In DNA, the CDR3 is TGTGCCAGCAGCCAGGACAGGGGCTGGGAGCAGTACTTC.

The V and J genes are TRBV27 and TRBJ2-2; possible D gene TRBD2, 5 bases. The germline V and J ends were trimmed by 4 bases and 3 bases, with 15 bases remaining between them. The CDR3 is 16 amino acids. Germline CDR1 MNHEY, CDR2 SMNVEV (reference sequence). In DNA, the CDR3 is TGTGCCAGCAGTTCTAGCCAAACGACGGACACCGGGGAGCTGTTTTTT. Translation gives CASSSSQTTDTGELFF.

This sequence joins TRBV4-2 and TRBJ2-7; 13 bases map to TRBD2. Germline V CDR1 and CDR2: LGHNA, YNFKEQ. Trimming at V came to 4 bases and at J to 3 bases, leaving 3 bases not matched to a gene. CDR3 size: 15 residues. Written as DNA, the CDR3 is TGTGCCAGCAGCCCCGGGACTAGCGGGAACTACGAGCAGTACTTC. Amino acids: CASSPGTSGNYEQYF.

The chain joins TRBV7-9 to TRBJ2-3; unclear D gene. V lost 5 bases and J 5 bases, leaving 5 bases between the germline ends. This CDR3 has 11 residues. Germline V lookup: CDR1 SEHNR, CDR2 FQNEAQ (reference sequence). This CDR3 reads CASSPRDTQYF. In DNA form, the CDR3 reads TGTGCCAGCAGCCCGAGAGATACGCAGTATTTT.

This clone has only one observation. The chain has TRBV28 and TRBJ2-3; the match to TRBD2 covers 9 bases. The CDR3 has 17 amino acids. Germline-derived CDR1 and CDR2 are MDHEN and SYDVKM. J gave up 1 base and V 4 bases, and 9 bases lay outside the gene matches. The CDR3 sequence is CASSSFLAGSRTDTQYF. The CDR3 nucleotides are TGTGCCAGCAGTTCTTTCCTAGCGGGAAGCCGCACAGATACGCAGTATTTT.

The chain recombines TRBV28 with TRBJ2-5; D unclear. V lost 6 bases and J lost 5, with 16 bases in between. CDR1 and CDR2 from the germline V gene are MDHEN and SYDVKM. This CDR3 comprises 14 residues. The DNA of the CDR3 is TGTGCCAGCAGGTACCCCTATCATAAGGAGACCCAGTACTTC. Encoded protein: CASRYPYHKETQYF.

The V and J genes are TRBV7-9 and TRBJ1-2; D might be TRBD1 (6 bases). The germline V and J ends were trimmed by 6 bases and 3 bases, with 11 bases remaining between them. The CDR3 length is 13 residues. Germline CDR1 and CDR2: SEHNR and FQNEAQ (reference sequence). The chain's CDR3 is CASSPTGYYGYTF. CDR3 nucleotide sequence: TGTGCCAGCAGTCCAACAGGGTACTATGGCTACACCTTC.

The chain carries TRBV16 and TRBJ1-3; 8 positions match TRBD1. The CDR3 loop spans 14 amino acids. The germline V gene encodes CDR1 KGHSY and CDR2 FQNENV. The V segment lost 3 bases and the J segment 7 bases; nucleotides outside the gene matches: 5. The CDR3 DNA sequence: TGTGCCAGCAGCCATTCAGGGGGCGCGAACACCATATATTTT. This sequence encodes CASSHSGGANTIYF. The full variable domain, completed using reference TRBV16 and TRBJ1-3, is GEEVAQTPKHLVRGEGQKAKLYCAPIKGHSYVFWYQQVLKNEFKFLISFQNENVFDETGMPKERFSAKCLPNSPCSLEIQATKLEDSAVYFCASSHSGGANTIYFGEGSWLTVV.

The chain recombines TRBV19 with TRBJ2-7; 9 bases are shared with TRBD1. Germline V CDR1 and CDR2: LNHDA, SQIVND (reference sequence). Trimming removed 1 base from V and 12 bases from J; junction bases left unmatched: 10. The CDR3 extends over 14 amino acids. The CDR3 reads CASSIASGQGGSYF. The CDR3 DNA reads TGTGCCAGTAGTATAGCCTCGGGACAGGGCGGCTCGTACTTC. The complete variable domain, with remaining parts taken from reference TRBV19 and TRBJ2-7, reads DGGITQSPKYLFRKEGQNVTLSCEQNLNHDAMYWYRQDPGQGLRLIYYSQIVNDFQKGDIAEGYSVSREKKESFPLTVTSAQKNPTAFYLCASSIASGQGGSYFGPGTRLTVT.

The chain carries TRBV10-3 and TRBJ1-1; 8 positions match TRBD1. The ends lost 7 bases at V and 5 bases at J; junction bases unmatched: 9. Germline assignment: CDR1 ENHRY and CDR2 SYGVKD. This CDR3 has 14 amino acids. The CDR3 nucleotides are TGTGCCATCACCGAGGACAGGGCGGGGACTGAAGCTTTCTTT. Protein: CAITEDRAGTEAFF.

As for this clone: Additional DNA sequences in this sample encode the identical CDR3. CDR3 DNA sequence: TGTGCCAGCAGTGACTCGAGCGGGGGGGCAAATGAGCAGTTCTTC. This gives the protein CASSDSSGGANEQFF. The chain uses TRBV6-4 and TRBJ2-1; 10 positions match TRBD2. The germline V gene has CDR1 MRHNA and CDR2 SNTAGT. This CDR3 contains 15 residues. The V and J ends lost 0 bases and 7 bases, in that order; junction bases with no gene match: 3.

The CDR3 here is CASRGGTGSGGELFF. CDR3 sequence (DNA): TGTGCCAGCAGGGGCGGCACAGGGTCTGGCGGGGAGCTGTTTTTT. The gene calls are TRBV6-5 and TRBJ2-2; tentatively, D is TRBD1 (6 bases). The CDR3 is 15 amino acids. Trimming cost V 6 bases and J 7 bases, with 18 bases left between them. In germline, CDR1 is MNHEY, CDR2 SVGAGI.

The chain employs TRBV18 and TRBJ1-1, with a weak D call TRBD1 (5 bases). The CDR3 is 18 residues long. Trimming removed 5 bases from V and 5 bases from J, with 27 bases in between. In germline, CDR1 is KGHSH, CDR2 LQKENI. As DNA, the CDR3 is TGTGCCAGCTCAAGCACCTCTTGGACAAAAGAAATAGGGACTGAAGCTTTCTTT. Amino acids: CASSSTSWTKEIGTEAFF. The full variable domain, completed using reference TRBV18 and TRBJ1-1, is NAGVMQNPRHLVRRRGQEARLRCSPMKGHSHVYWYRQLPEEGLKFMVYLQKENIIDESGMPKERFSAEFPKEGPSILRIQQVVRGDSAAYFCASSSTSWTKEIGTEAFFGQGTRLTVV.

CDR3 amino acids: CASSSRTVEELHATNEKLFF. For the CDR3, the DNA is TGCGCCAGCAGTTCCCGGACAGTCGAGGAATTACACGCAACTAATGAAAAACTGTTTTTT. This chain uses TRBV23-1 with TRBJ1-4; TRBD1 is a possible D gene (6 bases). TRBV23-1 is given ORF status, its function remaining uncertain. V was shortened by 5 bases and J by 0 bases, with 25 bases between the two germline ends. CDR3 length equals 20 residues.